This T cell receptor (beta chain) was sequenced for a study of cytomegalovirus exposure and HLA in healthy donors. The protocol was immunoSEQ multiplex PCR, while the TCRdb copy is restricted to in-frame clones and leaves out a portion. The table records approximately 220,000 clones, roughly 84% of them present only once. Sequenced sample: PBMCs. This sequence was found in a woman in her thirties in good health and CMV-seropositive.

CDR3 sequence: CSVETSGKETQYF. CDR3 coding DNA: TGCAGCGTTGAGACTAGCGGGAAAGAGACCCAGTACTTC. The chain joins TRBV29-1 to TRBJ2-5, with 11 bases identical to TRBD2. The CDR3 runs 13 residues. V lost 3 bases and J lost 3; bases outside the gene matches: 0. Germline CDR1 is SQVTM and CDR2 is ANQGSEA. Full variable domain (outside the CDR3, taken from reference TRBV29-1 and TRBJ2-5): SAVISQKPSRDICQRGTSLTIQCQVDSQVTMMFWYRQQPGQSLTLIATANQGSEATYESGFVIDKFPISRPNLTFSTLTVSNMSPEDSSIYLCSVETSGKETQYFGPGTRLLVL.